This T cell receptor beta chain was observed in a study of CD8 T cells in ankylosing spondylitis. Study conclusions and caveats: For ankylosing spondylitis blood, a TCR beta motif of 7 or 8 highly homologous variants appeared characteristic.

One entry per CDR3 protein, called by TCRdb with MiXCR from the 5' RACE reads. This sample has 200,000 or so distinct CDR3 sequences, with roughly 13% found just once. There are many counts of this clonotype. Its specificity is not known. The ends were cut back, 4 bases at V and 7 bases at J, with 19 bases in the middle. CDR3 length equals 15 residues. Germline V gene lookup returns CDR1 SGHTA and CDR2 FQGTGA. The sequence derives from a female donor with ankylosing spondylitis or in good health (not recorded which). Input material: blood, either unsorted or a sorted T cell fraction (not recorded which). The V call is TRBV7-3, the J call TRBJ1-2; the D gene is possibly TRBD1 (5 bases). CDR3 sequence: CASSSDGGGGAGYTF. DNA of the CDR3: TGTGCCAGCAGCTCGGATGGGGGGGGAGGAGCTGGCTACACCTTC.